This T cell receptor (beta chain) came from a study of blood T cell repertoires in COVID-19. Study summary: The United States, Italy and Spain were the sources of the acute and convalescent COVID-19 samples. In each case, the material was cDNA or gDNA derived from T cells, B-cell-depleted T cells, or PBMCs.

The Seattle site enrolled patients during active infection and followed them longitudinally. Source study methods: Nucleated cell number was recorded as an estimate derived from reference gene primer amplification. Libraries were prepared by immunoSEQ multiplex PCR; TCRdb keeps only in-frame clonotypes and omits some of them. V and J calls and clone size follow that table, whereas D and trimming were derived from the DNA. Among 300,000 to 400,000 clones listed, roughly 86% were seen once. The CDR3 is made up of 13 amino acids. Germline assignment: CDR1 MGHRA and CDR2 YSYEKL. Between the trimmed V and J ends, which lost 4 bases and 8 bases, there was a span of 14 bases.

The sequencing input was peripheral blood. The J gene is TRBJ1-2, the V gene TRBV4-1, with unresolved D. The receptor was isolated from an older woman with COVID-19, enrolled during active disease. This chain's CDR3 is CASSPPLSNGYTF. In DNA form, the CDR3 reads TGCGCCAGCAGCCCCCCCCTAAGCAACGGCTACACCTTC.